This is a list of T cell receptor beta chains from one sample in a study of low-dose radiotherapy and immunotherapy resistance in tumors. From the reads, TCRdb called clonotypes with MiXCR, one entry per CDR3 protein. The sample carries tens of thousands of distinct CDR3 sequences, about 20% recorded once. Sequenced material: PBMCs, taken after low-dose radiotherapy plus immunotherapy. The receptors were gathered from a female donor with ovarian cancer. CDR3s include the opening cysteine and the closing phenylalanine or tryptophan. The order of the fields is D gene, clone size, J gene, V gene, CDR3 DNA, CDR3 protein. A D gene is named only where the DNA matches it firmly. Size is omitted from some rows. Given values are once, few, many or a class for expanded clones.

d_gene: .; abundance: many; j_gene: TRBJ2-6; v_gene: TRBV7-9; CDR3nt: TGTGCCAGCAGCTTAGCCACAGTTTCTGGGGCCAACGTCCTGACTTTC; CDR3aa: CASSLATVSGANVLTF
d_gene: TRBD1; abundance: many; j_gene: TRBJ2-6; v_gene: TRBV5-1; CDR3nt: TGCGCCAGCAGCTCCGACGGACAGGGGTCCAACGTCCTGACTTTC; CDR3aa: CASSSDGQGSNVLTF
d_gene: TRBD1; abundance: .; j_gene: TRBJ2-1; v_gene: TRBV2; CDR3nt: TGTGCCAGCAGTGATAGACAGGGTTTCGATGAGCAGTTCTTC; CDR3aa: CASSDRQGFDEQFF
d_gene: .; abundance: many; j_gene: TRBJ2-1; v_gene: TRBV12-3/TRBV12-4; CDR3nt: TGTGCCAGCAGCCCTAGACAAGGCTCCTACAATGAGCAGTTCTTC; CDR3aa: CASSPRQGSYNEQFF
d_gene: .; abundance: many; j_gene: TRBJ1-2; v_gene: TRBV6-2/TRBV6-3; CDR3nt: TGTGCCAGCAGTGAACAGGGTGTGGAAAGTGGCTACACCTTC; CDR3aa: CASSEQGVESGYTF
d_gene: .; abundance: few; j_gene: TRBJ2-5; v_gene: TRBV28; CDR3nt: TGTGCCAGCAGTTTTTCCAGGGGAGAGACCCAGTACTTC; CDR3aa: CASSFSRGETQYF
d_gene: .; abundance: many; j_gene: TRBJ1-1; v_gene: TRBV6-6; CDR3nt: TGTGCCAGCAGTTACAAGTTGAACACTGAAGCTTTCTTT; CDR3aa: CASSYKLNTEAFF
d_gene: .; abundance: .; j_gene: TRBJ2-6; v_gene: TRBV7-9; CDR3nt: TGTGCCAGCAGCCAACCCCGGGACTCGTTCTCTGGGGCCAACGTCCTGACTTTC; CDR3aa: CASSQPRDSFSGANVLTF
d_gene: TRBD1; abundance: many; j_gene: TRBJ1-2; v_gene: TRBV29-1; CDR3nt: TGCAGCGTAACGGAGGGACAGAACTATGGCTACACCTTC; CDR3aa: CSVTEGQNYGYTF
d_gene: .; abundance: many; j_gene: TRBJ2-3; v_gene: TRBV15; CDR3nt: TGTGCCACCAGCTGGGTGGCAGGGGTCCCAGATACGCAGTATTTT; CDR3aa: CATSWVAGVPDTQYF
d_gene: TRBD2; abundance: many; j_gene: TRBJ2-3; v_gene: TRBV7-9; CDR3nt: TGTGCCAGCAGCGACGCGGCGTGGCTAGCGGGGGCGTACACAGATACGCAGTATTTT; CDR3aa: CASSDAAWLAGAYTDTQYF
d_gene: TRBD1; abundance: .; j_gene: TRBJ1-5; v_gene: TRBV20-1; CDR3nt: TGCAGTGCTACCTACGGACAGGGGGCTGCGTACAATCAGCCCCAGCATTTT; CDR3aa: CSATYGQGAAYNQPQHF
d_gene: .; abundance: .; j_gene: TRBJ1-3; v_gene: TRBV20-1; CDR3nt: TGCAGTGCGGAGGATGATTCTGGAAACACCATATATTTT; CDR3aa: CSAEDDSGNTIYF
d_gene: .; abundance: many; j_gene: TRBJ2-1; v_gene: TRBV19; CDR3nt: TGTGCCAGTAGTATAGCCGGAGGTAGATCCTACAATGAGCAGTTCTTC; CDR3aa: CASSIAGGRSYNEQFF
d_gene: TRBD2; abundance: many; j_gene: TRBJ2-1; v_gene: TRBV12-3/TRBV12-4; CDR3nt: TGTGCCAGCAGTGCCGGACTAGCCCGTGAGCAGTTCTTC; CDR3aa: CASSAGLAREQFF
d_gene: .; abundance: many; j_gene: TRBJ2-6; v_gene: TRBV6-2/TRBV6-3; CDR3nt: TGTGCCAGCAGAGACCGGGACACCCTCCTCTCTGGGGCCAACGTCCTGACTTTC; CDR3aa: CASRDRDTLLSGANVLTF
d_gene: .; abundance: .; j_gene: TRBJ1-4; v_gene: TRBV28; CDR3nt: TGTGCCAGCAGTTTAAGGGGAGCAACTAATGAAAAACTGTTTTTT; CDR3aa: CASSLRGATNEKLFF
d_gene: .; abundance: many; j_gene: TRBJ2-1; v_gene: TRBV30; CDR3nt: TGTGCCTGGACGCATCCACAGGGTTACAATGAGCAGTTCTTC; CDR3aa: CAWTHPQGYNEQFF
d_gene: .; abundance: many; j_gene: TRBJ2-2; v_gene: TRBV7-3; CDR3nt: TGTGCCAGCAGCCTCCTCCCCCAGTACGGGGAGCTGTTTTTT; CDR3aa: CASSLLPQYGELFF
d_gene: .; abundance: many; j_gene: TRBJ2-3; v_gene: TRBV29-1; CDR3nt: TGCAGCGTGGTAATACCTGATAGCACAGATACGCAGTATTTT; CDR3aa: CSVVIPDSTDTQYF
d_gene: TRBD1; abundance: many; j_gene: TRBJ2-7; v_gene: TRBV27; CDR3nt: TGTGCCAGCAGTCCGACCGGGACAGTTTCCTACGAGCAGTACTTC; CDR3aa: CASSPTGTVSYEQYF
d_gene: TRBD1; abundance: many; j_gene: TRBJ2-1; v_gene: TRBV24-1; CDR3nt: TGTGCCACCAGTGATCCGGGACAGGGGACGAATGAGCAGTTCTTC; CDR3aa: CATSDPGQGTNEQFF
d_gene: .; abundance: many; j_gene: TRBJ1-1; v_gene: TRBV7-9; CDR3nt: TGTGCCAGCAGTCACAGGGCCCCGAACACTGAAGCTTTCTTT; CDR3aa: CASSHRAPNTEAFF
d_gene: TRBD2; abundance: many; j_gene: TRBJ2-1; v_gene: TRBV5-1; CDR3nt: TGCGCCAGCAGCAGTGTAAGGACTAGCGGATACAATGAGCAGTTCTTC; CDR3aa: CASSSVRTSGYNEQFF
d_gene: .; abundance: .; j_gene: TRBJ1-1; v_gene: TRBV21-1; CDR3nt: TGTGCCAGCAGCAAGAAACTGACAGACAACGCGTACACTGAAGCTTTCTTT; CDR3aa: CASSKKLTDNAYTEAFF
d_gene: .; abundance: many; j_gene: TRBJ2-7; v_gene: TRBV5-1; CDR3nt: TGCGCCAGCAGCTTCCCTCAGCCCTACGAGCAGTACTTC; CDR3aa: CASSFPQPYEQYF
d_gene: .; abundance: many; j_gene: TRBJ1-4; v_gene: TRBV5-1; CDR3nt: TGCGCCAGCAGCTTTGACAGATCTTATGAAAAACTGTTTTTT; CDR3aa: CASSFDRSYEKLFF
d_gene: TRBD2; abundance: .; j_gene: TRBJ2-1; v_gene: TRBV13; CDR3nt: TGTGCCAGCAGCTCGAGACTAGCGGAAACCTACAATGAGCAGTTCTTC; CDR3aa: CASSSRLAETYNEQFF
d_gene: .; abundance: many; j_gene: TRBJ2-7; v_gene: TRBV6-8; CDR3nt: TGTGCCAGCAGTTACGGAAGCAGGGGAGGCTACGAGCAGTACTTC; CDR3aa: CASSYGSRGGYEQYF
d_gene: TRBD2; abundance: .; j_gene: TRBJ2-1; v_gene: TRBV5-1; CDR3nt: TGCGCCAGCAGCTCCGGTGGGGGAATTGCGGGAGAGGTTGAGCAGTTCTTC; CDR3aa: CASSSGGGIAGEVEQFF
d_gene: .; abundance: .; j_gene: TRBJ2-3; v_gene: TRBV13; CDR3nt: TGTGCCAGCAGCTTTCAGCACATGCAGTATTTT; CDR3aa: CASSFQHMQYF
d_gene: .; abundance: many; j_gene: TRBJ1-5; v_gene: TRBV7-9; CDR3nt: TGTGCCAGCAGCTTTCAGGGAGGGGTCAATCAGCCCCAGCATTTT; CDR3aa: CASSFQGGVNQPQHF
d_gene: .; abundance: many; j_gene: TRBJ1-2; v_gene: TRBV28; CDR3nt: TGTGCCAGCAACTCCGGGACGGGAACCTATGGCTACACCTTC; CDR3aa: CASNSGTGTYGYTF
d_gene: .; abundance: .; j_gene: TRBJ1-5; v_gene: TRBV5-1; CDR3nt: TGCGCCAGCAGCTTGGAGTCCGGCAGGCCCCAGCATTTT; CDR3aa: CASSLESGRPQHF
d_gene: .; abundance: .; j_gene: TRBJ2-2; v_gene: TRBV5-5; CDR3nt: TGTGCCAGCAGCTCCGGGACAAACACCGGGGAGCTGTTTTTT; CDR3aa: CASSSGTNTGELFF
d_gene: .; abundance: .; j_gene: TRBJ1-2; v_gene: TRBV21-1; CDR3nt: TGTGCCAGCAGCAAACGGTCAAACTATGGCTACACCTTC; CDR3aa: CASSKRSNYGYTF
d_gene: .; abundance: many; j_gene: TRBJ1-2; v_gene: TRBV25-1; CDR3nt: TGTGCCAGCAGTGCCCACCGGGGCCCCTCTGGCTACACCTTC; CDR3aa: CASSAHRGPSGYTF
d_gene: TRBD1; abundance: many; j_gene: TRBJ2-1; v_gene: TRBV5-1; CDR3nt: TGCGCCAGCAGCACGGGACAGCTCAGCAATGAGCAGTTCTTC; CDR3aa: CASSTGQLSNEQFF
d_gene: TRBD1; abundance: many; j_gene: TRBJ1-2; v_gene: TRBV10-3; CDR3nt: TGTGCCATCAGTGCCCAGGGGGCTTATGGCTACACCTTC; CDR3aa: CAISAQGAYGYTF
d_gene: .; abundance: .; j_gene: TRBJ1-1; v_gene: TRBV5-1; CDR3nt: TGCGCCAGCAGCTTGTTCCAGGAGGTGAACACTGAAGCTTTCTTT; CDR3aa: CASSLFQEVNTEAFF